This T cell receptor (beta chain) was sequenced for a study of Graves' ophthalmopathy and Graves' hyperthyroidism. This clonotype was counted at least ten times. Its cognate antigen is unknown. RNA served as the template for amplifying TCR beta CDR3 regions. The library came from an HTBI-primed first-round RT-PCR and a second-round multiplex PCR. TCRdb reprocessed the multiplex PCR reads with MiXCR, giving one entry per CDR3 protein. This table holds about 210,000 distinct CDR3 sequences, less than 30% found once. For donors with ophthalmopathy, the disease showed moderate-to-severe activity, reached CAS ≥3 and NOSPECS ≥4, and had lasted under 3 months. Study-wide results and caveats: Most clonotypes expanded in thyroid above 0.001 frequency were present in blood too.

V lost 7 bases and J 7 bases, leaving 16 bases between the germline ends. The CDR3 sequence is 13 residues long. The rearrangement uses TRBV12-3 or TRBV12-4 and TRBJ2-5; D gene ambiguous. This receptor was obtained from a man aged 45-65 years with Graves' ophthalmopathy. Material: peripheral blood. CDR3: CASTPDFYRTQYF. CDR3 nucleotides: TGTGCCAGCACCCCGGATTTTTACAGGACCCAGTACTTC.